The 28 T cell receptor beta chains below come from one sample, sequenced in a study of blood T cell repertoires in COVID-19. Sequencing was performed with immunoSEQ multiplex PCR; in TCRdb, only in-frame clones are kept and a portion is missing. The sample contains 110,000 or so clones, roughly 84% of which appear only once. Material for sequencing was peripheral blood. The source of these receptors is a woman in her 70s who had recovered from COVID-19.

This chain joins TRBV6-2 or TRBV6-3 and TRBJ2-7; D might be TRBD1 (5 bases). Germline loops: CDR1 MNHEY, CDR2 SVGEGT. The V end was cut by 4 bases, the J end by 0 bases, with 16 bases between. This CDR3 comprises 16 residues. This CDR3 reads CASSFEVGRNSYEQYF. In DNA, the CDR3 is TGTGCCAGCAGTTTTGAGGTGGGGCGAAACTCCTACGAGCAGTACTTC.

The chain combines TRBV7-3 with TRBJ2-2, with D possibly being TRBD2 (5 bases). Trimming removed 4 bases from V and 9 bases from J, with 15 bases in between. The CDR3 sequence is 14 residues long. CDR1 and CDR2 (germline): SGHTA, FQGTGA. CDR3 sequence (DNA): TGTGCCAGCAGCTCATCCGCGGTCGGGAGGGAGCTGTTTTTT. Translation: CASSSSAVGRELFF.

This clone was found a few times. V is TRBV5-4 and J is TRBJ1-2; D unresolved. V shed 4 bases and J shed 4 bases, with 11 bases lying between them. The CDR3 runs 13 residues. Looked up from germline, CDR1 is SGHNT and CDR2 is YYREEE (reference sequence). In nucleotides, the CDR3 is TGTGCCAGCAGCCGACCCGAGGGCTATGGCTACACCTTC. Amino acids: CASSRPEGYGYTF.

The V gene is TRBV6-2 or TRBV6-3, the J gene TRBJ1-3, with 7 nucleotides matching TRBD1. Germline V gene data show CDR1 as MNHEY and CDR2 as SVGEGT. CDR3 length equals 17 residues. Trimming removed 4 bases from V and 4 bases from J; junction bases left unmatched: 13. The CDR3 sequence: CASSFPPGQRIGNTIYF. Here the CDR3 DNA reads TGTGCCAGCAGTTTCCCACCGGGACAGAGGATCGGAAACACCATATATTTT.

This chain joins TRBV5-1 and TRBJ2-3, with D tentatively TRBD2 (5 bases). The V end was cut by 4 bases, the J end by 0 bases, with 12 bases between. Germline values: CDR1 SGHRS, CDR2 YFSETQ. This CDR3 comprises 15 residues. CDR3 nucleotides: TGCGCCAGCAGCCGAATCGGGGTTAGCACAGATACGCAGTATTTT. Translating gives CASSRIGVSTDTQYF.

J is TRBJ1-5 and V is TRBV18, with D possibly TRBD1 on 6 matching bases. Trimming took off 3 bases at V and 1 base at J, with 19 bases between the two ends. This CDR3 is 18 amino acids long. From germline, CDR1 is KGHSH and CDR2 LQKENI. CDR3 sequence reads: CASSPPPGGQGSNQPQHF. The CDR3 DNA reads as TGTGCCAGCTCACCGCCCCCCGGGGGGCAGGGGAGCAATCAGCCCCAGCATTTT.

This clone has only one observation. CDR3 bases: TGTGCCAGCAGTCCACTAGCGGGGGGGAGCACAGATACGCAGTATTTT. Protein product: CASSPLAGGSTDTQYF. The chain carries TRBV7-2 and TRBJ2-3; the match to TRBD2 covers 13 bases. CDR3 length: 16 amino acids. From germline, CDR1 is SGHTA and CDR2 FQGNSA. The junction had 3 bases not matched to a gene; V was cut back by 6 bases and J by 0 bases.

The CDR3 nucleotides read TGTGCCAGCAGCCAAGGACTAGCGGGGTTGGAGACCCAGTACTTC. It codes for CASSQGLAGLETQYF. The chain joins TRBV7-3 to TRBJ2-5; 12 nucleotides line up with TRBD2. V lost 5 bases to trimming and J lost 5 bases; unmatched junction nucleotides: 6. CDR3 length: 15 residues. The V gene's germline CDR1 is SGHTA and CDR2 FQGTGA.

The chain carries TRBV19 and TRBJ1-1; D perhaps matches TRBD1 (5 bases). Looked up from germline, CDR1 is LNHDA and CDR2 is SQIVND (reference sequence). This CDR3 contains 15 residues. Trimming removed 7 bases at V and 4 bases at J, with 19 bases between. The CDR3 bases are TGTGCCAGTATTTACCGCGGAGGGGTAAGCACTGAAGCTTTCTTT. This translates into CASIYRGGVSTEAFF.

V gene TRBV5-5 combines with J gene TRBJ2-2, with no clear D. This CDR3 has 16 amino acids. CDR1 and CDR2 from the germline V gene are SGHKS and YYEKEE (reference sequence). Trimming took off 5 bases at V and 2 bases at J, with 16 bases between the two ends. CDR3: CASSYVPGPNTGELFF. The CDR3 DNA sequence: TGTGCCAGCAGTTATGTACCGGGTCCCAACACCGGGGAGCTGTTTTTT.

This clone was seen more than once but under ten times. The chain is built from TRBV28 and TRBJ1-4; TRBD1 agrees at 7 bases. Trimming cost V 6 bases and J 8 bases; bases outside gene matches: 9. CDR3 size: 14 residues. CDR1 and CDR2 (germline): MDHEN, SYDVKM. The CDR3 DNA sequence: TGTGCCAGCAGCTCCGGGACAGAAGGCGAAAAACTGTTTTTT. Protein sequence: CASSSGTEGEKLFF.

This clone came up a few times. The chain employs TRBV15 and TRBJ1-5; D ambiguous. The ends were cut back, 5 bases at V and 2 bases at J, with 4 bases in the middle. The CDR3 has 12 amino acids. Per the germline V gene, CDR1 is LNHNV and CDR2 is YYDKDF (reference sequence). The CDR3 protein is CATSRGNQPQHF. The CDR3 nucleotides read TGTGCCACCAGCCGGGGCAATCAGCCCCAGCATTTT.

The chain has TRBV28 and TRBJ2-4; a weak D match, TRBD2 (6 bases). Trimming removed 2 bases at V and 9 bases at J, with 17 bases between. This CDR3 comprises 15 residues. From germline, CDR1 is MDHEN and CDR2 SYDVKM. The CDR3 sequence is CASSLPGLRRGIQYF. In nucleotides, the CDR3 is TGTGCCAGCAGTTTACCGGGACTTAGAAGGGGCATTCAGTACTTC. The variable domain in full, with the rest retrieved from reference TRBV28 and TRBJ2-4, is DVKVTQSSRYLVKRTGEKVFLECVQDMDHENMFWYRQDPGLGLRLIYFSYDVKMKEKGDIPEGYSVSREKKERFSLILESASTNQTSMYLCASSLPGLRRGIQYFGAGTRLSVL.

CDR3 sequence reads: CASNKVGQGWTEAFF. As DNA, the CDR3 is TGTGCCAGCAACAAGGTCGGGCAGGGGTGGACTGAAGCTTTCTTT. The rearrangement joins TRBV5-4 to TRBJ1-1, with D maybe TRBD1 (6 bases). Germline loops: CDR1 SGHNT, CDR2 YYREEE (reference sequence). The CDR3 spans 15 residues. V lost 6 bases and J 5 bases, leaving 20 bases between the germline ends.

V usage is TRBV3-1 (or the pseudogene TRBV3-2) and J usage is TRBJ2-7; 13 nucleotides match TRBD2. V was clipped by 0 bases and J by 4 bases; unmatched bases: 3. Looked up from germline, CDR1 is LGHDT and CDR2 is YNNKEL (reference sequence). The CDR3 contains 16 residues. The CDR3 here is CASSQEGLAGDYEQYF. The CDR3 nucleotides are TGTGCCAGCAGCCAAGAAGGACTAGCGGGAGATTACGAGCAGTACTTC.

This clone was detected only a few times. The chain employs TRBV5-1 and TRBJ1-2, with D unclear. The ends were cut back, 0 bases at V and 8 bases at J, with 14 bases in the middle. CDR3 length: 14 residues. Germline V lookup: CDR1 SGHRS, CDR2 YFSETQ. Here the CDR3 reads CASSLVAAGNGYTF. CDR3 sequence (DNA): TGCGCCAGCAGCTTGGTTGCCGCGGGTAACGGCTACACCTTC.

The rearrangement links TRBV14 to TRBJ1-5; 8 positions agree with TRBD1. The CDR3 covers 13 residues. The V gene end was trimmed by 4 bases and the J gene end by 6 bases; junction bases not matched to a gene: 2. Germline V lookup: CDR1 SGHDN, CDR2 FVKESK. The CDR3 protein is CASSRTGTQPQHF. DNA for the CDR3: TGTGCCAGCAGCCGGACAGGGACTCAGCCCCAGCATTTT.

This clone occurred a few times. V gene TRBV24-1 combines with J gene TRBJ2-1; 8 nucleotides align to TRBD2. The germline V gene has CDR1 KGHDR and CDR2 SFDVKD. This CDR3 has 16 amino acids. V dropped 0 bases and J dropped 6; count of bases not matched to a gene: 6. The CDR3 nucleotides read TGTGCCACCAGTGATTTGCAGTTCGGGGGGGGCAATGAGCAGTTCTTC. It is translated as CATSDLQFGGGNEQFF.

This clone showed up just once. This chain uses TRBV7-9 with TRBJ2-2; the D gene is possibly TRBD2 (5 bases). The CDR3 loop spans 13 amino acids. The V end lost 5 bases, the J end lost 7 bases, and 11 bases lay between the germline ends. Germline CDR1 and CDR2: SEHNR and FQNEAQ (reference sequence). CDR3 sequence (DNA): TGTGCCAGCAGCCCTGGACGGGGCGGGGAGCTGTTTTTT. This gives the protein CASSPGRGGELFF.

This clone showed up just a few times. J is TRBJ1-5 and V is TRBV19; D is undetermined. In germline, CDR1 is LNHDA, CDR2 SQIVND (reference sequence). The CDR3 loop spans 13 amino acids. Trimming pared 2 bases from V and 7 bases from J, leaving 9 bases between. The CDR3 protein is CASSISTRQPQHF. The CDR3 region has the DNA TGTGCCAGTAGTATATCGACCAGGCAGCCCCAGCATTTT.

The chain carries TRBV7-2 and TRBJ2-2, with 9 bases fitting TRBD1. V lost 4 bases and J lost 3; bases outside the gene matches: 3. Germline V gives CDR1 SGHTA, CDR2 FQGNSA. The CDR3 covers 15 residues. The CDR3 reads CASSYRGQDTGELFF. The CDR3 DNA sequence: TGTGCCAGCAGCTACAGGGGGCAGGACACCGGGGAGCTGTTTTTT.

This chain joins TRBV28 and TRBJ2-7; possible D gene TRBD1, 5 bases. Trimming removed 7 bases at V and 2 bases at J, with 12 bases between. CDR3 length: 13 residues. Germline V gene sequence: CDR1 MDHEN, CDR2 SYDVKM. The CDR3 spells CASTGTGAYEQYF. The DNA of the CDR3 is TGTGCCAGCACCGGCACAGGTGCCTACGAGCAGTACTTC.

This chain connects TRBV6-1 to TRBJ2-2, with 7 nucleotides matching TRBD2. The junction had 7 bases not matched to a gene; V was cut back by 5 bases and J by 7 bases. CDR3 size: 14 residues. Germline V gene lookup returns CDR1 MNHNS and CDR2 SASEGT. CDR3: CASSWERGGGELFF. CDR3 nucleotides: TGTGCCAGCAGTTGGGAGCGGGGAGGCGGGGAGCTGTTTTTT.

V and J are TRBV6-6 and TRBJ2-2; D uncertain. The CDR3 extends over 15 amino acids. CDR1 is MNHNY, CDR2 SVGAGI, per germline (reference sequence). Trimming stripped 3 bases from V and 2 bases from J, with 10 bases between. CDR3 sequence: CASSYGWANTGELFF. CDR3 DNA sequence: TGTGCCAGCAGTTATGGGTGGGCCAACACCGGGGAGCTGTTTTTT.

This chain links TRBV9 with TRBJ2-3, with D maybe TRBD1 (6 bases). CDR1 SGDLS and CDR2 YYNGEE come from the germline V gene. The CDR3 is made up of 16 amino acids. V lost 3 bases, J lost 1 base, and 15 bases lay in between. In nucleotides, the CDR3 is TGTGCCAGCAGCGCTGCAGGGGTTCTAGGCACAGATACGCAGTATTTT. This gives the protein CASSAAGVLGTDTQYF.

The chain joins TRBV9 to TRBJ2-5; 9 bases map to TRBD1. The CDR3 has 15 amino acids. In germline, CDR1 is SGDLS, CDR2 YYNGEE. V trimming: 0 bases; J trimming: 2 bases; junction bases outside the gene matches: 2. The CDR3 sequence is CASSVGGQGQETQYF. CDR3 DNA: TGTGCCAGCAGCGTAGGGGGACAGGGTCAAGAGACCCAGTACTTC.

The chain couples TRBV18 to TRBJ2-7; TRBD2 matches at 8 bases. The V segment lost 6 bases and the J segment 5 bases; nucleotides outside the gene matches: 9. The germline CDR1 and CDR2 sequences are KGHSH and LQKENI. This CDR3 comprises 14 residues. The DNA for the CDR3 is TGTGCCAGCTCGTCGTCCGGGGGGGGCCACGAGCAGTACTTC. Translated, it gives CASSSSGGGHEQYF.

This clone came up a few times. The V gene is TRBV4-3, the J gene TRBJ1-4; 12 nucleotides align to TRBD1. The CDR3 consists of 17 residues. Germline-derived CDR1 and CDR2 are LGHNA and YSLEER. With V trimmed by 0 bases and J by 6 bases, 5 bases remained unmatched. For the CDR3, the DNA is TGCGCCAGCAGCCAAGATTTAGGGACAGGGGGCCATGAAAAACTGTTTTTT. Its protein product is CASSQDLGTGGHEKLFF.